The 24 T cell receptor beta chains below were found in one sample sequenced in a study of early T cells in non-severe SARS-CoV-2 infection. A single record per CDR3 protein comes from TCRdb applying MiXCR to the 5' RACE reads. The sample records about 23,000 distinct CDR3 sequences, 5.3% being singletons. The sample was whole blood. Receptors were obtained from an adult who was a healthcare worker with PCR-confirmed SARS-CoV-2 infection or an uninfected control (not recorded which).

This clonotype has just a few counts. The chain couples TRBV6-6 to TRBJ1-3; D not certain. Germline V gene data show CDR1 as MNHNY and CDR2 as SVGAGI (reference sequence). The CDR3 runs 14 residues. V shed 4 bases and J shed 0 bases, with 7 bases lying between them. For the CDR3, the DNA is TGTGCCAGCAGTTTGGGGTCCTCTGGAAACACCATATATTTT. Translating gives CASSLGSSGNTIYF.

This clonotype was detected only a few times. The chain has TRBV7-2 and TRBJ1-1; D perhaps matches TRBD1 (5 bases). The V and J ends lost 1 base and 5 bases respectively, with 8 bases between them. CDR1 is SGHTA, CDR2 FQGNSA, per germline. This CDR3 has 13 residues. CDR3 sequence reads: CASSLDRRTEAFF. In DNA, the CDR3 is TGTGCCAGCAGCTTAGACAGGCGGACTGAAGCTTTCTTT.

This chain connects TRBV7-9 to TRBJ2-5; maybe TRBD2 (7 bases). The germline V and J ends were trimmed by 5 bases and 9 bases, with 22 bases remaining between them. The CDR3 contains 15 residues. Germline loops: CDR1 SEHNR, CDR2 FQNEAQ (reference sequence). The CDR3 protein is CASSLTRGGPSAQYF. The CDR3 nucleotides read TGTGCCAGCAGCCTTACTAGGGGGGGACCGTCGGCCCAGTACTTC.

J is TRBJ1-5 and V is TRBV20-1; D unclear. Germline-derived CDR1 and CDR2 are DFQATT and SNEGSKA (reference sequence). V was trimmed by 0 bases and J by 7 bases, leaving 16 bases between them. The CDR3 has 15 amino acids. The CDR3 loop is CSAREWLHGEQPQHF. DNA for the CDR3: TGCAGTGCTAGAGAATGGCTACACGGAGAACAGCCCCAGCATTTT.

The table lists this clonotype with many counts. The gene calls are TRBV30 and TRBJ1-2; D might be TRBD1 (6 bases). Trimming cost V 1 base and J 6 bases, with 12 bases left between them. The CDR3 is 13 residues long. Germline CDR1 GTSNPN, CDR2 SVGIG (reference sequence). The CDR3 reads CAWSARTVNGYTF. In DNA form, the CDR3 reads TGTGCCTGGAGTGCAAGGACAGTGAATGGCTACACCTTC.

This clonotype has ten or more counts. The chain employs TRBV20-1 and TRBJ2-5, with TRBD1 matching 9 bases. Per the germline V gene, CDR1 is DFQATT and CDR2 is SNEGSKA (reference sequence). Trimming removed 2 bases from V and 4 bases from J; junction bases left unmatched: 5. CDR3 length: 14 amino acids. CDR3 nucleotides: TGCAGTGCTAGATACAGGGGGCGTGGAGAGACCCAGTACTTC. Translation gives CSARYRGRGETQYF.

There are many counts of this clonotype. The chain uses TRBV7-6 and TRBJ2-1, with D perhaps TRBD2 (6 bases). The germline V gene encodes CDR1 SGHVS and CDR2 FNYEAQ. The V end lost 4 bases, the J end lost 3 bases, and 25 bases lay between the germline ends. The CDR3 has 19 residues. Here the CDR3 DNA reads TGTGCCAGCAGCTCAAGGCGCCCTAGGGGAGGCCGTAACTACAATGAGCAGTTCTTC. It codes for CASSSRRPRGGRNYNEQFF.

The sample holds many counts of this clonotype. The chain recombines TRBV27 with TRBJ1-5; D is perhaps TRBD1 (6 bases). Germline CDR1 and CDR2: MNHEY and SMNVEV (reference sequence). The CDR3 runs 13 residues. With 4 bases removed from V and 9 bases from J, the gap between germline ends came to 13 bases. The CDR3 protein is CASSSRQELPQHF. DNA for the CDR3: TGTGCCAGCAGTTCAAGACAGGAGCTGCCCCAGCATTTT.

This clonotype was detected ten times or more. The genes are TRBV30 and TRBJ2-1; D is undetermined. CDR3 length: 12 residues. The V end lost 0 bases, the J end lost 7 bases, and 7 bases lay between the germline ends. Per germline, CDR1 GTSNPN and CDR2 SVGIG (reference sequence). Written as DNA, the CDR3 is TGTGCCTGGAGTGTAGTTCTGAATGAGCAGTTCTTC. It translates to CAWSVVLNEQFF.

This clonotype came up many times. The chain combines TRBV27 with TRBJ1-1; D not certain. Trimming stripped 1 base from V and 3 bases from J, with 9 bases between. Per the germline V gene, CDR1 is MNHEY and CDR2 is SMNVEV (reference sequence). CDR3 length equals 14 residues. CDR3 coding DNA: TGTGCCAGCAGTTTATTTCCAGGAGACACTGAAGCTTTCTTT. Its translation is CASSLFPGDTEAFF.

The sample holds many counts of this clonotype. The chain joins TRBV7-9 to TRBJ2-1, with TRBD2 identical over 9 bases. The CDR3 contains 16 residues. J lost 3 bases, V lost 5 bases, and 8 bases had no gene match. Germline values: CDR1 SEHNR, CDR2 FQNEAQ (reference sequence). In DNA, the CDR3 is TGTGCCAGCAGCAAGGAAAGCGGGAGGTTCTACAATGAGCAGTTCTTC. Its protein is CASSKESGRFYNEQFF.

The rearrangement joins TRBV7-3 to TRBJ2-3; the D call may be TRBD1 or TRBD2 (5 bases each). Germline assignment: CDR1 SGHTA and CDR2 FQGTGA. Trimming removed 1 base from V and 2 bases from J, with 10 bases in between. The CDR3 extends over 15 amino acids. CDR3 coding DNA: TGTGCCAGCAGCTTAAATGGGGGATTCACAGATACGCAGTATTTT. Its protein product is CASSLNGGFTDTQYF.

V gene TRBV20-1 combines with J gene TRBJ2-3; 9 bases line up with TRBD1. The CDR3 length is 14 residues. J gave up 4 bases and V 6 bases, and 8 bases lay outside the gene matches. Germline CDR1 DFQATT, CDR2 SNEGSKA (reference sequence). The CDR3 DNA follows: TGCAGTGCCAATGGACAGGGGTGGGCAGATACGCAGTATTTT. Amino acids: CSANGQGWADTQYF.

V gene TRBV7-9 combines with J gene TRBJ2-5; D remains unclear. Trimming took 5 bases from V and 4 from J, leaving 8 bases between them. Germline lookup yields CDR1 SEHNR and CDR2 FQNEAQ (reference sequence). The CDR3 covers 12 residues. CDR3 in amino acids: CASSRTVETQYF. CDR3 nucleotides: TGTGCCAGCAGCCGAACAGTAGAGACCCAGTACTTC.

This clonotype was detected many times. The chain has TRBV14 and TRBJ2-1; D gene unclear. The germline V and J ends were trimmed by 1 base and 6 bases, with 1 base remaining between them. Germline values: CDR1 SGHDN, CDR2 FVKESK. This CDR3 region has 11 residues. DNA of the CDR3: TGTGCCAGCAGCCAAGTCAATGAGCAGTTCTTC. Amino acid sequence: CASSQVNEQFF.

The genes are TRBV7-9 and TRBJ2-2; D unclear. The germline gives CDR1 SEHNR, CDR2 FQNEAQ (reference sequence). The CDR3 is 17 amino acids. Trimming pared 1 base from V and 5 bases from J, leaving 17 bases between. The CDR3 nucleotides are TGTGCCAGCAGCTTAGTGCGTCCGATCAGGTGGACCGGGGAGCTGTTTTTT. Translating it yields CASSLVRPIRWTGELFF.

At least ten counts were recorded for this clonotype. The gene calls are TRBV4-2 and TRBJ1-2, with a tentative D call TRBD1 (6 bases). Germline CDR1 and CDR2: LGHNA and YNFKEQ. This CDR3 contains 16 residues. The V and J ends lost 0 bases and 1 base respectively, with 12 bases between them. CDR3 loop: CASSQDGRQDNYGYTF. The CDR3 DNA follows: TGTGCCAGCAGCCAAGATGGGCGACAGGATAACTATGGCTACACCTTC.

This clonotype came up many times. The CDR3 loop reads CASSTQAGAQETQYF. Here the CDR3 DNA reads TGTGCCAGCAGTACACAAGCGGGAGCCCAAGAGACCCAGTACTTC. This chain uses TRBV12-3 or TRBV12-4 with TRBJ2-5; the match to TRBD2 covers 8 bases. The V gene end was trimmed by 5 bases and the J gene end by 1 base; junction bases not matched to a gene: 6. CDR3 length: 15 amino acids.

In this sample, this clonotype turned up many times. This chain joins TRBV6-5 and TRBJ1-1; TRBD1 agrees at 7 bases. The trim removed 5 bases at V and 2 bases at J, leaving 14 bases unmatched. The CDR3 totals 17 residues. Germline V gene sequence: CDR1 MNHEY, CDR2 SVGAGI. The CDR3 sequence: CASSPRFTTGPNTEAFF. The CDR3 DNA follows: TGTGCCAGCAGTCCAAGATTTACGACAGGGCCCAACACTGAAGCTTTCTTT.

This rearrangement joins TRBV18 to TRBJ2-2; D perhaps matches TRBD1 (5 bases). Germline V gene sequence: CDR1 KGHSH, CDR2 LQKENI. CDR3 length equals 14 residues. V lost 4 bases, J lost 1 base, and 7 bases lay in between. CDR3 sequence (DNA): TGTGCCAGCTCACTCGACAGGAACACCGGGGAGCTGTTTTTT. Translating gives CASSLDRNTGELFF. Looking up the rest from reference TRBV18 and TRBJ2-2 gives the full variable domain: NAGVMQNPRHLVRRRGQEARLRCSPMKGHSHVYWYRQLPEEGLKFMVYLQKENIIDESGMPKERFSAEFPKEGPSILRIQQVVRGDSAAYFCASSLDRNTGELFFGEGSRLTVL.

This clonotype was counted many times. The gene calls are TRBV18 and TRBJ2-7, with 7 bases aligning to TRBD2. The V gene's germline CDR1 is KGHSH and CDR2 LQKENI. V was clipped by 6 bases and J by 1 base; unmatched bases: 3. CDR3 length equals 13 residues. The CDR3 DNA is TGTGCCAGCTCTCTAGCGGCATCCTACGAGCAGTACTTC. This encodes CASSLAASYEQYF.

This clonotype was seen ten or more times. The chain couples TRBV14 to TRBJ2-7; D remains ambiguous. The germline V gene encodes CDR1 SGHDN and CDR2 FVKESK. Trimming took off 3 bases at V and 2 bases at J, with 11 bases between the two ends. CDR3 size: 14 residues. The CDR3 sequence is CASSQLSRAYEQYF. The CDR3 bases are TGTGCCAGCAGCCAGCTATCACGCGCCTACGAGCAGTACTTC.

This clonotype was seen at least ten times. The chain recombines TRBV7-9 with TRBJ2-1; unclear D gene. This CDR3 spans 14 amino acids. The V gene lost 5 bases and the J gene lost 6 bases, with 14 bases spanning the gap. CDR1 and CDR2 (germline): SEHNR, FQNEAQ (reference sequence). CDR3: CASSPSVSGNEQFF. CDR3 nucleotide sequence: TGTGCCAGCAGCCCGTCAGTTTCAGGCAATGAGCAGTTCTTC.

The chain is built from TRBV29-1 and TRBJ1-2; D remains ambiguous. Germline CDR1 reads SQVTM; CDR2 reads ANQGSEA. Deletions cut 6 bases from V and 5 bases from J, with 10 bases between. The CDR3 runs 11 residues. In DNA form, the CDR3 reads TGCAGCGTGCCGCCTGGATATGGCTACACCTTC. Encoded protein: CSVPPGYGYTF.